This T cell receptor beta chain was found in a study of T cells in Graves' hyperthyroidism and ophthalmopathy. Predating any ophthalmopathy symptoms, the blood sample was taken at first hyperthyroidism diagnosis. Trimming took 6 bases from V and 2 from J, leaving 8 bases between them. The CDR3 sequence is 12 residues long. Looked up from germline, CDR1 is LGHDT and CDR2 is YNNKEL (reference sequence). Study-wide results and caveats: Most thyroid clonotypes expanded above 0.001 were also detected in blood. Ophthalmopathy got predicted by the model a median about six months before its onset.

Researchers took RNA transcripts and amplified the TCR beta CDR3 regions from them. A first-round RT-PCR of the TCR CDR3 used the HTBI primer set. MiXCR was run by TCRdb on the multiplex PCR reads, yielding one entry per CDR3 protein. The table shows nearly 600,000 distinct CDR3 sequences, with more than 11% occurring only once. This clonotype was seen at least ten times. Its antigen is not identified. This clonotype was obtained from a woman aged 25 to 39 with Graves' hyperthyroidism that later progressed to Graves' ophthalmopathy. The chain has TRBV3-1 and TRBJ2-7; D possibly corresponds to TRBD1 (6 bases). The specimen sequenced was blood. Here the CDR3 DNA reads TGTGCCAGCAGGACAGGTCCCTACGAGCAGTACTTC. It specifies CASRTGPYEQYF.